This T cell receptor beta chain is drawn from a study of T cells in Graves' hyperthyroidism and ophthalmopathy (dated by TCRdb to between 2018 and 2021). In terms of the full investigation: To identify distinguishing TCR V-J signatures, a discovery cohort of around 100 patients was used, comprising 40 to 45 with Graves' ophthalmopathy and 57 with stable Graves' hyperthyroidism. Prospective prediction of ophthalmopathy was tested in an independent validation cohort consisting of fewer than 20 hyperthyroidism patients and 15 or so patients who later progressed to ophthalmopathy. The roughly 90 discovery patients were divided at random into training and test sets in a 7:3 ratio. The study also compared thyroid tissue and blood T-cell repertoires from a handful of Graves' hyperthyroidism patients. Following sampling, methimazole starting at 30 mg daily was given to hyperthyroidism patients, and high-dose intravenous methylprednisolone was given to ophthalmopathy patients. According to the paper, TCR Vbeta CDR3 sequencing was carried out on approximately 140 peripheral blood samples, which came from 40 to 45 ophthalmopathy, under 85 hyperthyroidism and roughly 17 progressor patients.

Stable Graves' hyperthyroidism was defined as the absence of progression to ophthalmopathy over 18 months of follow-up. Hyperthyroidism patients were aged 18 to 65 years and newly diagnosed, with disease duration of less than 2 months. The study excluded patients with uncontrolled infections, other autoimmune diseases, pregnancy or lactation. Diagnoses relied on clinical symptoms, serum thyroxine and TRAb, thyroid ultrasound and orbital computed tomography. Trizol reagent was used to extract total RNA, and RNA quality was then checked on an Agilent 2100 Bioanalyzer. The TCR beta CDR3 regions were amplified from the RNA transcripts. For the first round of RT-PCR on the TCR CDR3, the HTBI primer set was used together with the Qiagen OneStep RT-PCR kit. A second multiplex PCR round built the libraries, followed by size selection and purification. The libraries were sequenced on an Illumina HiSeq2000 using paired-end 100 bp reads. Regarding the original processing steps: Raw data were processed with SOAPnuke, discarding reads with adapters, uncalled bases, mean Phred below 15, or no exact constant-primer or identifier match. COPE v1.2.5 was used to merge high-quality paired reads, and clonotypes were defined as unique nucleotide sequences. Clonotypes were aligned to IMGT TRBV, TRBD and TRBJ reference segments using MiTCR v1.1. The analysis was restricted to V-J combinations with a frequency above 0.0001, which together covered approximately 99% of the repertoires. The TCS score was defined as F50 (clonal expansion) divided by E x V (chaos), with BLOSUM62-based TCRdist calculated between CDR3 peptides within each V-J. Welch's t-statistics and random forest reduced some 510 V-J features to 13, which were used in a naive Bayes classifier (R e1071). The Morisita-Horn index was used to measure how similar the thyroid and blood repertoires were. TCRdb passed the public sequencing reads through fastp at Q25 and MiXCR, retaining productive beta sequences. Each entry merges the rows of one CDR3 protein and shows their most common DNA and genes. The V and J calls come from TCRdb's annotation, not from the publication. This sample has 500,000 to 600,000 distinct CDR3 sequences in its table, and under 60% of those were observed once. Approximately 8.4% of the sample is held by the ten biggest clonotypes.

In regard to this clonotype: Its specific antigen is unknown. One base away there is no much larger clone; base qualities are not given.

Findings and caveats that apply to the study as a whole: In cross-validation, a model built on a 13 V-J signature told ophthalmopathy apart from stable hyperthyroidism with under 90% sensitivity and about 81% specificity, and in testing the same model reached 80%/75%. No statistical method was used to set the sample size in advance, and investigators knew the group allocation. In validation, the model predicted progression to ophthalmopathy a median of about 6 months before onset, with 70% to 71% sensitivity and 72.22% specificity. Most expanded thyroid clonotypes (frequency above 0.001) were also detected in blood, suggesting blood repertoires may reflect thyroid immune responses.

The germline V gene gives CDR1 as SGHRS and CDR2 as YFSETQ. V is reduced by 2 bases and J by 2 bases, leaving a spacing of 8 bases between them. Including cysteine and phenylalanine, the CDR3 has 13 amino acids. Kept here is only the CDR3 DNA, which spans 39 bases and is read in frame from base 1. Sequenced material: peripheral blood or thyroid tissue (not recorded which). The chain is encoded by TRBV5-1 joined to TRBJ2-7; no confident D gene assignment can be made. This receptor was obtained from a woman aged 18-29 years with Graves' hyperthyroidism. This receptor carries the CDR3 CASSFFPTYEQYF. The nucleotides read TGCGCCAGCAGCTTCTTCCCCACCTACGAGCAGTACTTC. The reference TRBV5-1 and TRBJ2-7 proteins fill in what lies around the CDR3, so the full variable domain reads KAGVTQTPRYLIKTRGQQVTLSCSPISGHRSVSWYQQTPGQGLQFLFEYFSETQRNKGNFPGRFSGRQFSNSRSEMNVSTLELGDSALYLCASSFFPTYEQYFGPGTRLTVT.